This note documents a single T cell receptor (beta chain) sequence. The antigen is not known. The naive CD8 population came from CD45RO-negative cells selected for CCR7, without terminally differentiated effector memory CD45RA+ cells. TCRdb keeps only in-frame clones here, not all; method: immunoSEQ multiplex PCR. The data contain around 2.1 million clones, approximately 94% of them seen just once; the ten biggest clones take up about 1.8%. The data are from a study of shared clonotypes between healthy human individuals. Study-level results: A handful of donors held about 5% of naive CD4 clonotypes in common.

The CDR3 loop spans 18 amino acids. The junction had 13 bases not matched to a gene; V was cut back by 4 bases and J by 2 bases. Germline-derived CDR1 and CDR2 are SGHTS and YDEGEE. The V and J genes are TRBV5-8 and TRBJ2-1, with 9 nucleotides matching TRBD2. The TCR sequence derives from a man in his late teens or twenties in good health. Some clones in this sample may be carry-over from other donors' samples. Sequenced input: naive CD8+ T cells from PBMCs. The CDR3 bases are TGTGCCAGCAGCATCGGACTAGCGCCCAGGGGGACCTACAATGAGCAGTTCTTC. Translated: CASSIGLAPRGTYNEQFF. The variable domain in full, with the rest retrieved from reference TRBV5-8 and TRBJ2-1, is EAGVTQSPTHLIKTRGQQATLRCSPISGHTSVYWYQQALGLGLQFLLWYDEGEERNRGNFPPRFSGRQFPNYSSELNVNALELEDSALYLCASSIGLAPRGTYNEQFFGPGTRLTVL.